The next 30 T cell receptor beta chains were all read from a single sample in a study of blood T cell repertoires in COVID-19. Method: immunoSEQ multiplex PCR; TCRdb's copy keeps in-frame clones and lacks some. The sample yields some 270,000 clones, about 85% seen once. Sequenced sample: PBMCs or T cells enriched from blood (not recorded which). The source is a woman between 50 and 59 years old who had been exposed to COVID-19.

The rearrangement links TRBV5-1 to TRBJ2-6, with 8 bases identical to TRBD1. There are 19 residues in the CDR3. Trimming removed 0 bases from V and 1 base from J; junction bases left unmatched: 9. Germline V gene lookup returns CDR1 SGHRS and CDR2 YFSETQ. The CDR3 here is CASSLASGGDLSGANVLTF. CDR3 nucleotides: TGCGCCAGCAGCTTGGCATCAGGGGGCGATTTGTCTGGGGCCAACGTCCTGACTTTC.

The sample holds many counts of this clone. V gene TRBV10-2 combines with J gene TRBJ2-7; D ambiguous. CDR1 is WSHSY, CDR2 SAAADI, per germline. V dropped 6 bases and J dropped 4 bases, with 7 bases sitting between them. The CDR3 runs 11 residues. The CDR3 region has the DNA TGCGCCAGCAGCCTACAGTACGAGCAGTACTTC. Protein sequence: CASSLQYEQYF.

Points on this clone: At one end, the junction sequence differs from germline, possibly due to a read error. The gene calls are TRBV7-9 and TRBJ1-2, with D perhaps matching TRBD1 (5 bases). Germline-derived CDR1 and CDR2 are SEHNR and FQNEAQ (reference sequence). This CDR3 contains 12 residues. CDR3 DNA: TGTGCCAGCAGCCGAAGGTCAGGAGACAGTAACTTC. Encoded protein: CASSRRSGDSNF. The variable domain in full, completed from reference TRBV7-9 and TRBJ1-2, reads DTGVSQNPRHKITKRGQNVTFRCDPISEHNRLYWYRQTLGQGPEFLTYFQNEAQLEKSRLLSDRFSAERPKGSFSTLEIQRTEQGDSAMYLCASSRRSGDSNFGSGTRLTVV.

The J gene is TRBJ1-3, the V gene TRBV28, with D unclear. The CDR3 is 16 amino acids. Germline V gene sequence: CDR1 MDHEN, CDR2 SYDVKM. Between the trimmed V and J ends, which lost 6 bases and 3 bases, there was a span of 18 bases. This CDR3 is CASSSFGGPGGNTIYF. The CDR3 DNA sequence: TGTGCCAGCAGCTCTTTTGGAGGGCCGGGTGGAAACACCATATATTTT.

The chain links TRBV5-4 to TRBJ2-1; D gene unclear. Looked up from germline, CDR1 is SGHNT and CDR2 is YYREEE (reference sequence). The V end was cut by 2 bases, the J end by 0 bases, with 6 bases between. The CDR3 contains 14 residues. The DNA for the CDR3 is TGTGCCAGCAGCTTTGAGAGCTCCTACAATGAGCAGTTCTTC. Protein: CASSFESSYNEQFF.

V usage is TRBV4-3 and J usage is TRBJ2-7, with 9 positions matching TRBD1. Germline loops: CDR1 LGHNA, CDR2 YSLEER. CDR3 length equals 15 residues. J lost 1 base, V lost 1 base, and 2 bases had no gene match. The CDR3 protein is CASSQGQGGSYEQYF. The CDR3 DNA sequence: TGCGCCAGCAGCCAAGGACAGGGGGGATCCTACGAGCAGTACTTC.

V is TRBV12-3 or TRBV12-4 and J is TRBJ2-1; TRBD1 matches 7 bases. The ends lost 9 bases at V and 0 bases at J; junction bases unmatched: 2. The CDR3 is made up of 13 amino acids. CDR3 DNA sequence: TGTGCCAGTAGGACAGGCTCCTACAATGAGCAGTTCTTC. Protein sequence: CASRTGSYNEQFF.

This chain uses TRBV7-2 with TRBJ2-1; 9 bases are a match to TRBD2. Germline CDR1 SGHTA, CDR2 FQGNSA. The CDR3 is 14 amino acids. Trimming cost V 5 bases and J 5 bases; bases outside gene matches: 4. CDR3 DNA sequence: TGTGCCAGCAGCCACGGGACTAGCAACAATGAGCAGTTCTTC. It yields the protein CASSHGTSNNEQFF.

This sequence joins TRBV28 and TRBJ1-2; weak D call: TRBD1 (6 bases). Germline-derived CDR1 and CDR2 are MDHEN and SYDVKM. This CDR3 is built from 13 residues. V lost 7 bases, J lost 4 bases, and 13 bases lay in between. The CDR3 region has the DNA TGTGCCAGCACCGATCAGGGGACCTATGGCTACACCTTC. This encodes CASTDQGTYGYTF.

V is TRBV10-2 and J is TRBJ2-7, with D unresolved. V was clipped by 2 bases and J by 0 bases, with 8 bases between them. Germline-derived CDR1 and CDR2 are WSHSY and SAAADI. CDR3 size: 14 residues. As DNA, the CDR3 is TGCGCCAGCAGTGAGGGCGGTAGCTCCTACGAGCAGTACTTC. Its protein product is CASSEGGSSYEQYF.

The V gene is TRBV2, the J gene TRBJ2-1; 11 bases align to TRBD2. The junction had 21 bases not matched to a gene; V was cut back by 8 bases and J by 0 bases. Germline CDR1 is SNHLY and CDR2 is FYNNEI. The CDR3 contains 21 residues. The CDR3 bases are TGTGCCAGCCGGCTGTGGGGCTCCGGGACTAGCGGCTTTAGCTCCTACAATGAGCAGTTCTTC. It codes for CASRLWGSGTSGFSSYNEQFF.

The genes are TRBV3-1 (or the pseudogene TRBV3-2) and TRBJ1-5; D gene unclear. Germline V gene data show CDR1 as LGHDT and CDR2 as YNNKEL (reference sequence). V was trimmed by 5 bases and J by 5 bases, leaving 10 bases between them. The CDR3 covers 13 residues. The CDR3 sequence: CASSSTRDQPQHF. CDR3 bases: TGTGCCAGCAGCTCGACACGAGATCAGCCCCAGCATTTT.

The rearrangement uses TRBV19 and TRBJ1-2; D might be TRBD1 (5 bases). V lost 7 bases and J 5 bases, leaving 20 bases between the germline ends. CDR3 length: 15 residues. CDR1 is LNHDA, CDR2 SQIVND, per germline (reference sequence). The CDR3 loop is CASTPFGASGYGYTF. Here the CDR3 DNA reads TGTGCCAGTACCCCCTTTGGGGCAAGTGGGTATGGCTACACCTTC.

The V gene is TRBV2, the J gene TRBJ1-5; no clear D. There are 18 residues in the CDR3. Deletions cut 4 bases from V and 2 bases from J, with 21 bases between. Germline V gives CDR1 SNHLY, CDR2 FYNNEI. The CDR3 sequence is CASSAGGWAALGNQPQHF. As DNA, the CDR3 is TGTGCCAGCAGTGCGGGCGGGTGGGCCGCTCTAGGCAATCAGCCCCAGCATTTT.

This clone was detected only once. V gene TRBV6-1 combines with J gene TRBJ2-7; perhaps TRBD1 as D (7 bases). Germline assignment: CDR1 MNHNS and CDR2 SASEGT. Between the trimmed V and J ends, which lost 3 bases and 3 bases, there was a span of 18 bases. The CDR3 has 16 residues. CDR3 DNA sequence: TGTGCCAGCAGTGATCCCAGGGGGGCAGGGGGCTACGAGCAGTACTTC. As protein: CASSDPRGAGGYEQYF.

CDR3 amino acids: CAIRGGGDTQYF. CDR3 coding DNA: TGTGCCATCAGGGGGGGAGGAGATACGCAGTATTTT. This chain links TRBV10-3 with TRBJ2-3, with D perhaps matching TRBD2 (6 bases). V lost 6 bases and J 5 bases, leaving 9 bases between the germline ends. This CDR3 comprises 12 residues. Germline CDR1 and CDR2: ENHRY and SYGVKD.

V is TRBV13 and J is TRBJ2-2; TRBD2 aligns across 14 bases. Germline CDR1 reads PRHDT; CDR2 reads FYEKMQ (reference sequence). Losses at the gene ends were 3 bases for V and 5 bases for J; bases not matched to a gene: 2. The CDR3 length is 16 residues. CDR3 DNA sequence: TGTGCCAGCAGCTTCGGGACTAGCGGGGGTACCGGGGAGCTGTTTTTT. Translated: CASSFGTSGGTGELFF.

About this clone: This CDR3 is also generated by other DNA sequences in the sample. The chain combines TRBV9 with TRBJ2-1; 8 bases align to TRBD2. CDR3 length equals 16 residues. Trimming removed 0 bases from V and 0 bases from J; junction bases left unmatched: 2. Germline CDR1 and CDR2: SGDLS and YYNGEE. CDR3 in amino acids: CASSVDSGDSYNEQFF. The CDR3 bases are TGTGCCAGCAGCGTAGATAGCGGGGACTCCTACAATGAGCAGTTCTTC.

The rearrangement joins TRBV9 to TRBJ1-1; perhaps TRBD1 as D (5 bases). This CDR3 is built from 15 residues. Germline V gives CDR1 SGDLS, CDR2 YYNGEE. Trimming shortened V by 4 bases and J by 1 base, and 14 bases separated the two germline ends. The CDR3 nucleotides are TGTGCCAGCAGCTTCGGCGGGACGCCGAACACTGAAGCTTTCTTT. Protein sequence: CASSFGGTPNTEAFF.

V and J are TRBV10-3 and TRBJ1-2, with TRBD1 identical over 12 bases. Unmatched junction bases numbered 14, after V lost 4 bases and J lost 11 bases. This CDR3 has 16 residues. CDR1 ENHRY and CDR2 SYGVKD come from the germline V gene. The CDR3 spells CAISGPPGQGAIGYTF. Written as DNA, the CDR3 is TGTGCCATCAGTGGGCCACCGGGACAGGGGGCGATCGGGTACACCTTC.

The chain recombines TRBV12-3 or TRBV12-4 with TRBJ1-2, with a possible D match to TRBD1 (6 bases). The CDR3 contains 13 residues. Trimming removed 3 bases at V and 3 bases at J, with 8 bases between. DNA for the CDR3: TGTGCCAGCAGTTTGGACAGCGACTATGGCTACACCTTC. This gives the protein CASSLDSDYGYTF.

The chain links TRBV18 to TRBJ1-6; the D gene is possibly TRBD1 (6 bases). The CDR3 runs 14 residues. The germline V gene encodes CDR1 KGHSH and CDR2 LQKENI. Trimming stripped 5 bases from V and 7 bases from J, with 12 bases between. The CDR3 reads CASSNGQGNSPLHF. The CDR3 DNA is TGTGCCAGCTCAAATGGTCAGGGGAATTCACCCCTCCACTTT.

The chain combines TRBV6-5 with TRBJ1-2, with TRBD1 as a possible D gene (6 bases). The CDR3 is 15 residues long. Germline CDR1 is MNHEY and CDR2 is SVGAGI. V was trimmed by 2 bases and J by 6 bases, leaving 16 bases between them. Written as DNA, the CDR3 is TGTGCCAGCAGTTACGGCATATGGGGGCGGAATGGCTACACCTTC. It codes for CASSYGIWGRNGYTF.

V and J are TRBV27 and TRBJ1-1; a weak D match, TRBD1 (5 bases). The V end lost 1 base, the J end lost 6 bases, and 15 bases lay between the germline ends. The CDR3 spans 15 residues. The germline CDR1 and CDR2 sequences are MNHEY and SMNVEV (reference sequence). Here the CDR3 DNA reads TGTGCCAGCAGTTTATTACAGGACGCCCGGGCTGAAGCTTTCTTT. It is translated as CASSLLQDARAEAFF.

This chain links TRBV7-9 with TRBJ1-1, with TRBD1 identical over 7 bases. V lost 1 base to trimming and J lost 2 bases; unmatched junction nucleotides: 7. Germline lookup yields CDR1 SEHNR and CDR2 FQNEAQ (reference sequence). The CDR3 is 16 amino acids. DNA for the CDR3: TGTGCCAGCAGCTTAGGTCCCAGGGGGATAAACACTGAAGCTTTCTTT. It codes for CASSLGPRGINTEAFF.

The chain carries TRBV28 and TRBJ1-2, with TRBD1 identical over 7 bases. This CDR3 is 12 amino acids long. The germline V gene encodes CDR1 MDHEN and CDR2 SYDVKM. The V segment lost 3 bases and the J segment 9 bases; nucleotides outside the gene matches: 4. The CDR3 bases are TGTGCCAGCAGTTTGGGACAGTCACGCTACACCTTC. It specifies CASSLGQSRYTF.

This chain's CDR3 is CATSRDRGQMTGHGYTF. CDR3 DNA sequence: TGTGCCACCAGCAGAGATCGGGGACAGATGACTGGCCATGGCTACACCTTC. The chain employs TRBV15 and TRBJ1-2, with TRBD1 identical over 7 bases. From germline, CDR1 is LNHNV and CDR2 YYDKDF (reference sequence). This CDR3 has 17 residues. Trimming took 0 bases from V and 6 from J; bases not matched to a gene: 13.

The gene calls are TRBV7-2 and TRBJ2-1, with 10 bases aligning to TRBD2. Germline V gives CDR1 SGHTA, CDR2 FQGNSA. The CDR3 has 16 residues. Trimming at V came to 1 base and at J to 3 bases, leaving 3 bases not matched to a gene. The CDR3 sequence: CASSLGAGGYYNEQFF. Here the CDR3 DNA reads TGTGCCAGCAGCTTAGGAGCGGGGGGGTACTACAATGAGCAGTTCTTC.

This clone appeared many times. The chain recombines TRBV18 with TRBJ1-1, with D unresolved. CDR3 length: 13 amino acids. Germline CDR1 KGHSH, CDR2 LQKENI. Trimming cost V 1 base and J 7 bases, with 10 bases left between them. The CDR3 spells CASSPRSSVEAFF. CDR3 DNA sequence: TGTGCCAGCTCACCACGAAGCAGCGTTGAAGCTTTCTTT.

This chain links TRBV2 with TRBJ2-7; a weak D match, TRBD1 (6 bases). The CDR3 sequence is 14 residues long. CDR1 is SNHLY, CDR2 FYNNEI, per germline. Trimming shortened V by 2 bases and J by 0 bases, and 8 bases separated the two germline ends. CDR3: CASSEQGISYEQYF. The CDR3 nucleotides are TGTGCCAGCAGTGAACAGGGGATCTCCTACGAGCAGTACTTC.